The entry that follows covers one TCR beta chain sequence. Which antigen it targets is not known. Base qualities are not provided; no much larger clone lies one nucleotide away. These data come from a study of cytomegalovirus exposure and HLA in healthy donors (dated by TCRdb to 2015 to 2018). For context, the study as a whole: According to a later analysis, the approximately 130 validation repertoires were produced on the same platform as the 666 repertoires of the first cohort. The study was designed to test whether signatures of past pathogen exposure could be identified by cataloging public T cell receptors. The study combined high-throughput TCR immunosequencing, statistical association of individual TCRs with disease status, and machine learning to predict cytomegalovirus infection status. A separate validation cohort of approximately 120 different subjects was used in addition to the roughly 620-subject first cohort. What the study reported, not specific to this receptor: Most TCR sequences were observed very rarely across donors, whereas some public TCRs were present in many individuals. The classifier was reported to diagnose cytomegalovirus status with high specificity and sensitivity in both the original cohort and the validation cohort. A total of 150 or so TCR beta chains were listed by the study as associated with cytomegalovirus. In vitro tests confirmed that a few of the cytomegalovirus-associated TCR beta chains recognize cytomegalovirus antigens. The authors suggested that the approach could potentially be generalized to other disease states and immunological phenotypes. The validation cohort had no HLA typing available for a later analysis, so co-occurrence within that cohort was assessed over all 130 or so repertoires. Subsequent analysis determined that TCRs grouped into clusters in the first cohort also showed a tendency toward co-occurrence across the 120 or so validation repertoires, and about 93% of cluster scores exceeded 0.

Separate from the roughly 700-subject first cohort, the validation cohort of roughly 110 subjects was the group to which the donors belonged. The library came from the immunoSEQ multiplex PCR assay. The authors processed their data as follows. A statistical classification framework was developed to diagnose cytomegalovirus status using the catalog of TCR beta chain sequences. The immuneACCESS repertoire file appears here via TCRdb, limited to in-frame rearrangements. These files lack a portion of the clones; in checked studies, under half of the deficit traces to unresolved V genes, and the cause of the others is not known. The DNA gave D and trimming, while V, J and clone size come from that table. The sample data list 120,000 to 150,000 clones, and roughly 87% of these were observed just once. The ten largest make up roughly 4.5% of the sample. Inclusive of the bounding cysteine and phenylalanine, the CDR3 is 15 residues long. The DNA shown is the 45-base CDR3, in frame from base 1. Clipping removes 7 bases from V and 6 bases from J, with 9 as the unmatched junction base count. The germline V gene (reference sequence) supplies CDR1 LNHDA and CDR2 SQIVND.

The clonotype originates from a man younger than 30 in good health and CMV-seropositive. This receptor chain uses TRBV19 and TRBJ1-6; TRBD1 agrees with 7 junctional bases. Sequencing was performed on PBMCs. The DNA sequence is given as TGTGCCAGTACCCCAGACAGGGCTGGTAATTCACCCCTCCACTTT. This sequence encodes CASTPDRAGNSPLHF.